This entry concerns a single T cell receptor (beta chain). Which antigen it targets is not known. Base-call qualities are not available, and no considerably larger clone is one nucleotide away. The data are from a study of blood T cell repertoires in COVID-19 (dated by TCRdb to the early 2020s). About the full investigation: Samples from collaborators originated in the United States, Italy and Spain and spanned both the acute and convalescent phases of COVID-19. The samples were drawn from two sources: the first 160 participants of the ongoing ImmuneRACE study, and 950 to 1,500 subjects contributed by 6 global collaborators. The material from the prospective study consisted of cDNA or gDNA derived from T cells, B-cell-depleted T cells, or PBMCs. The repertoires were released in a freely available public database intended as a resource for research on the immune response to SARS-CoV-2. The dataset comprised deeply sampled blood TCRbeta repertoires from subjects exposed to, actively infected with, or recovered from COVID-19. Where HLA class I and class II types were available, the types were taken from metadata supplied by the sample provider, not from assay-based typing. Nearly every sample came with metadata listing a de-identified subject ID, COVID-19 status, age in years and sex. Results and caveats for the whole study, not just this receptor: The quantity of clinical and demographic metadata differed by source and by participant and was supplied without curation.

The germline V gene supplies CDR1 MDHEN and CDR2 SYDVKM. Inclusive of the bounding cysteine and phenylalanine, the CDR3 is 14 residues long. Only CDR3 DNA remains: 42 bases, in frame from the first base. V trim: 8 bases; J trim: 3 bases; unmatched bases: 6. TCRbeta CDR3 regions were amplified from genomic DNA by means of the immunoSEQ Assay, a bias-controlled multiplex PCR. The original pipeline was this. Nucleated cell counts per sample were estimated from amplification of reference gene primers within the assay. To quantify the absolute abundance of each unique TCRbeta CDR3 rearrangement, sequence reads were collapsed and filtered. For each sample, productive Simpson clonality was calculated as the square root of Simpson's diversity index over productive rearrangements. Held by TCRdb, this immuneACCESS table contains in-frame sequences only and omits some clones. Under half of the omission traces to an unresolved V gene where checked; the cause of the rest is unknown. That table furnishes V, J and clone size, whereas the DNA furnished D and trimming. The sample contains over 200,000 clones, approximately 91% of them found a single time. Under 7% of the sample lies in the top ten.

A second Seattle source provided samples from volunteer blood donors who had recovered from COVID-19. Collaborating institutions collected whole blood in K2EDTA tubes following their own protocols. Collaborator samples were shipped for TCRbeta analysis as frozen whole blood, isolated PBMCs, or DNA extracted from either sample type. Specimen: peripheral blood. The chain is assembled from TRBV28 and TRBJ2-3; 9 of the junction bases match TRBD1. This receptor was taken from a man aged 55 to 69 who had recovered from COVID-19. CDR3 loop: CASDGQGRTDTQYF. The nucleotides read TGTGCCAGCGATGGACAGGGGAGAACAGATACGCAGTATTTT.